These T cell receptor beta chains were read from a single sample in a study of blood T cell repertoires in COVID-19. Assay used: immunoSEQ multiplex PCR; TCRdb lists only in-frame clones, some missing. The sample gives 100,000 to 150,000 clones, roughly 84% of which show up once; over 1% is in the top ten. Source material: peripheral blood. The receptors originated from a woman of 80 years or more with acute or convalescent COVID-19. Both conserved end residues are part of each CDR3. Size tells how often a clone was seen (once, few, many) or the class of an expanded clone, and some rows leave it out.

cdr3_aa	v_call	clone_size	j_call
CASSGEIYNEQFF	TRBV2	-	TRBJ2-1
CASRPPGTKSYEQYF	TRBV28	once	TRBJ2-7
CASSTLAASSYEQYF	TRBV19	-	TRBJ2-7
CAGRTSGGVDTQYF	TRBV27	-	TRBJ2-3
CASSLPQGSGYTF	TRBV28	-	TRBJ1-2
CASSWGQGANTGELFF	TRBV5-1	-	TRBJ2-2
CAAGARANTEAFF	TRBV6-5	once	TRBJ1-1
CASSLNVRSTDTQYF	TRBV7-3	-	TRBJ2-3
CASSPPDRAYGYTF	TRBV5-5	-	TRBJ1-2
CASGMSNLYNSPLHF	TRBV27	-	TRBJ1-6
CASSESPTSGAETQYF	TRBV2	-	TRBJ2-5
CASSARGAGNPEQYF	TRBV9	-	TRBJ2-7
CASSVDRVTDTQYF	TRBV7-3	-	TRBJ2-3
CASSLGAGGRETQYF	TRBV5-4	-	TRBJ2-5
CASSPANRVSGNTIYF	TRBV18	-	TRBJ1-3
CASSELAVSEQFF	TRBV6-1	-	TRBJ2-1
CASSRDRGRNTQYF	TRBV7-2	-	TRBJ2-3
CASSMDSSSNQPQHF	TRBV27	-	TRBJ1-5
CASTELGAGTGELFF	TRBV5-6	once	TRBJ2-2
CASSQKTSGYNEQFF	TRBV7-9	-	TRBJ2-1
CASSEAGSTDTQYF	TRBV10-1	-	TRBJ2-3
CASSPGLAGVVSYEQYF	TRBV7-9	-	TRBJ2-7
CASTLQGLNYGYTF	TRBV19	-	TRBJ1-2
CASSSQGSTNEKLFF	TRBV7-9	once	TRBJ1-4
CASSRGGHNEQFF	TRBV6-5	-	TRBJ2-1
CASSLQGQDTQYF	TRBV12-3/TRBV12-4	once	TRBJ2-3
CAIRRQGIGQPQHF	TRBV10-3	-	TRBJ1-5
CASKQGLDSNQPQHF	TRBV7-2	-	TRBJ1-5
CASSFPDYTGELFF	TRBV5-4	-	TRBJ2-2
CASSQGAGYGYTF	TRBV3-1/TRBV3-2	once	TRBJ1-2
CASSLSGRGTEAFF	TRBV27	-	TRBJ1-1
CASSLTGQEIGYTF	TRBV5-1	-	TRBJ1-2
CASSALGGGTGELFF	TRBV9	-	TRBJ2-2
CASSLGGGGELFF	TRBV7-8	-	TRBJ2-2
CASSVSITDTQYF	TRBV9	-	TRBJ2-3
CASRIQMNTGELFF	TRBV11-1	-	TRBJ2-2
CASSPAGGSPLHF	TRBV19	few	TRBJ1-6
CASTYGTGFYEQYF	TRBV3-1/TRBV3-2	-	TRBJ2-7
CASSQVPGANTEAFF	TRBV4-2	few	TRBJ1-1
CASSMSRDRGSQPQHF	TRBV19	-	TRBJ1-5
CASSYSQGAFGANVLTF	TRBV6-2/TRBV6-3	-	TRBJ2-6
CAILGSRGEQFF	TRBV19	-	TRBJ2-1
CAISQGLDTEAFF	TRBV10-3	-	TRBJ1-1